Each of the 10 T cell receptor beta chains below was sequenced from the same sample in a study of blood T cell repertoires in COVID-19. Some clones are missing from TCRdb's copy, which holds only in-frame ones; the method was immunoSEQ multiplex PCR. The sample lists roughly 170,000 clones; approximately 84% were seen once. Sample: PBMCs or T cells enriched from blood (not recorded which). These receptors were collected from a woman aged 40 to 55 with acute COVID-19.

V usage is TRBV9 and J usage is TRBJ2-1; possible D gene TRBD2, 5 bases. The V gene's germline CDR1 is SGDLS and CDR2 YYNGEE. V lost 0 bases to trimming and J lost 3 bases, with 7 bases between them. This CDR3 has 14 residues. CDR3 sequence: CASSVVGVYNEQFF. The CDR3 nucleotides read TGTGCCAGCAGCGTAGTCGGGGTCTACAATGAGCAGTTCTTC.

The rearrangement uses TRBV21-1 and TRBJ1-2; the table's D call, TRBD1, was not checked against the DNA. TRBV21-1 is classified as a pseudogene. This CDR3 spans 14 amino acids. The CDR3 DNA reads TGTGCCAGCAGCACCGGCAGGGCAGTCTATGGCTACACCTTC. Translation: CASSTGRAVYGYTF.

The chain carries TRBV12-3 or TRBV12-4 and TRBJ1-1; D is uncertain. V was cut by 6 bases and J by 4 bases, with 12 bases left in between. The CDR3 has 13 residues. The CDR3 DNA reads as TGTGCCAGCAGCCTAGGAGGGTTCACTGAAGCTTTCTTT. Translation: CASSLGGFTEAFF.

This rearrangement joins TRBV7-9 to TRBJ2-1; TRBD2 matches at 10 bases. Germline CDR1 is SEHNR and CDR2 is FQNEAQ (reference sequence). This CDR3 comprises 14 residues. The trim removed 6 bases at V and 15 bases at J, leaving 14 bases unmatched. CDR3 coding DNA: TGTGCCAGCAGGCCTGCAACTAGCGGGACACCAACGTTCTTC. Translating gives CASRPATSGTPTFF.

This chain connects TRBV18 to TRBJ1-2; tentatively, D is TRBD1 (6 bases). V lost 2 bases and J lost 3, with 10 bases in between. The CDR3 totals 14 residues. The germline CDR1 and CDR2 sequences are KGHSH and LQKENI. In nucleotides, the CDR3 is TGTGCCAGCTCACCAATCAGGGGAGACTATGGCTACACCTTC. Translation gives CASSPIRGDYGYTF.

V is TRBV5-1 and J is TRBJ2-1; D unresolved. The CDR3 is 14 residues long. V lost 7 bases to trimming and J lost 8 bases, with 19 bases between them. From germline, CDR1 is SGHRS and CDR2 YFSETQ. In nucleotides, the CDR3 is TGCGCCAGCGCCCTTCTGACTGGCGGCGATGAGCAGTTCTTC. Translating gives CASALLTGGDEQFF.

The rearrangement joins TRBV5-4 to TRBJ1-1; 7 bases agree with TRBD1. This CDR3 has 14 amino acids. V shed 9 bases, J shed 3 bases, and the junction held 11 bases outside the gene matches. CDR1 and CDR2 (germline): SGHNT, YYREEE (reference sequence). DNA for the CDR3: TGTGCCACCATTCCAGGGGGGCGGGACACTGAAGCTTTCTTT. Translated, it gives CATIPGGRDTEAFF.

The J gene is TRBJ2-2, the V gene TRBV15; 10 bases match TRBD1. Germline V lookup: CDR1 LNHNV, CDR2 YYDKDF (reference sequence). The V and J ends lost 4 bases and 0 bases, in that order; junction bases with no gene match: 8. CDR3 length: 18 amino acids. CDR3 sequence (DNA): TGTGCCACCAGCACCGGGACAGGGGCCCTTACGAACACCGGGGAGCTGTTTTTT. This translates into CATSTGTGALTNTGELFF.

The rearrangement links TRBV2 to TRBJ2-3; D possibly corresponds to TRBD2 (5 bases). CDR3 size: 14 residues. V was clipped by 9 bases and J by 4 bases, with 17 bases between them. CDR1 and CDR2 from the germline V gene are SNHLY and FYNNEI. The CDR3 DNA follows: TGTGCCAGTCCTCGGGCGCGGGCCTCAGATACGCAGTATTTT. As protein: CASPRARASDTQYF.

V gene TRBV30 combines with J gene TRBJ2-5, with no clear D. This CDR3 has 10 amino acids. CDR1 and CDR2 (germline): GTSNPN, SVGIG (reference sequence). V shed 3 bases and J shed 3 bases, with 2 bases lying between them. DNA for the CDR3: TGTGCCTGGAGCGAAGAGACCCAGTACTTC. As protein: CAWSEETQYF.